The next 17 T cell receptor beta chains were all read from a single sample in a study of beta chain features in type 1 diabetes. Since all of the isolated RNA was reverse transcribed, expressed TCRB transcripts were what got sequenced. Repertoires were generated with immunoSEQ multiplex PCR, while TCRdb's copy carries only in-frame clones and drops some. The data contain 900,000 or so clones, 17% of them singletons. Sequencing was carried out using naive CD4+ T cells from blood. All receptors derive from a woman younger than 30 in good health.

The V and J genes are TRBV10-3 and TRBJ2-1; TRBD2 is a possible D gene (6 bases). This CDR3 region has 15 residues. V lost 6 bases to trimming and J lost 0 bases, with 12 bases between them. Germline V gives CDR1 ENHRY, CDR2 SYGVKD. This CDR3 is CAISVRDSSYNEQFF. For the CDR3, the DNA is TGTGCCATCAGCGTCCGGGACTCCTCCTACAATGAGCAGTTCTTC.

The chain couples TRBV11-2 to TRBJ2-5; the D is unclear. The V gene lost 5 bases and the J gene lost 0 bases, with 13 bases spanning the gap. The V gene's germline CDR1 is SGHAT and CDR2 FQNNGV. This CDR3 region has 15 residues. DNA of the CDR3: TGTGCCAGCAGCCCCCTCACTATGTACCAAGAGACCCAGTACTTC. Translated, it gives CASSPLTMYQETQYF.

This clone was seen only a few times. The CDR3 reads CASSVGGRTGELFF. The CDR3 region has the DNA TGTGCCAGCAGCGTCGGCGGACGGACCGGGGAGCTGTTTTTT. The gene calls are TRBV7-2 and TRBJ2-2; D is unclear. Trimming took off 5 bases at V and 5 bases at J, with 12 bases between the two ends. Germline lookup yields CDR1 SGHTA and CDR2 FQGNSA. There are 14 residues in the CDR3.

In this sample, this clone turned up a few times. The chain is built from TRBV18 and TRBJ1-1, with TRBD1 matching over 7 bases. V dropped 3 bases and J dropped 5; count of bases not matched to a gene: 6. Germline V CDR1 and CDR2: KGHSH, LQKENI. The CDR3 spans 14 residues. CDR3 sequence reads: CASSPGTVWTEAFF. The CDR3 nucleotides are TGTGCCAGCTCACCCGGGACAGTATGGACTGAAGCTTTCTTT.

This clone was seen a handful of times. V gene TRBV28 combines with J gene TRBJ2-5; D not certain. CDR3 length: 15 residues. Trimming removed 6 bases from V and 5 bases from J, with 19 bases in between. Germline V gene sequence: CDR1 MDHEN, CDR2 SYDVKM. The CDR3 sequence is CASSGWAGSAETQYF. The CDR3, as DNA: TGTGCCAGCAGCGGCTGGGCTGGTTCTGCGGAGACCCAGTACTTC.

This clone was counted between two and nine times. The chain combines TRBV18 with TRBJ2-5; 8 bases match TRBD2. Per the germline V gene, CDR1 is KGHSH and CDR2 is LQKENI. The CDR3 loop spans 16 amino acids. J lost 2 bases, V lost 2 bases, and 7 bases had no gene match. The CDR3 coding sequence is TGTGCCAGCTCACCAGGCCCGGGAGGGCGGCAAGAGACCCAGTACTTC. Amino acid sequence: CASSPGPGGRQETQYF.

This clone occurred a few times. The rearrangement uses TRBV7-8 and TRBJ1-1; D unclear. The CDR3 runs 13 residues. Trimming removed 3 bases at V and 3 bases at J, with 8 bases between. From germline, CDR1 is SGHVS and CDR2 FQNEAQ. The CDR3 protein is CASSFSGYTEAFF. CDR3 nucleotide sequence: TGTGCCAGCAGCTTTTCGGGGTACACTGAAGCTTTCTTT.

This clone was seen a few times. This chain links TRBV5-4 with TRBJ2-1, with TRBD1 identical over 9 bases. From germline, CDR1 is SGHNT and CDR2 YYREEE (reference sequence). The CDR3 totals 15 residues. The junction had 6 bases not matched to a gene; V was cut back by 4 bases and J by 4 bases. The DNA of the CDR3 is TGTGCCAGCAGCCTCGGACAGGGGAAGTACAATGAGCAGTTCTTC. Its translation: CASSLGQGKYNEQFF.

The chain couples TRBV9 to TRBJ2-1, with D uncertain. Trimming took off 0 bases at V and 10 bases at J, with 11 bases between the two ends. CDR3 size: 13 residues. Germline-derived CDR1 and CDR2 are SGDLS and YYNGEE. In DNA, the CDR3 is TGTGCCAGCAGCGTAGCAGATCAAGGGGAGCAGTTCTTC. Residues: CASSVADQGEQFF. Variable domain in full (rest from reference TRBV9 and TRBJ2-1): DSGVTQTPKHLITATGQRVTLRCSPRSGDLSVYWYQQSLDQGLQFLIQYYNGEERAKGNILERFSAQQFPDLHSELNLSSLELGDSALYFCASSVADQGEQFFGPGTRLTVL.

In its sample, this clone was seen a few times. The chain joins TRBV10-3 to TRBJ2-2; weak D call: TRBD1 (6 bases). The CDR3 has 18 amino acids. The V gene's germline CDR1 is ENHRY and CDR2 SYGVKD. V was clipped by 2 bases and J by 0 bases, with 16 bases between them. CDR3 in DNA: TGTGCCATCAGTGAGACCTCCCCGGACAGCGCGAACACCGGGGAGCTGTTTTTT. Amino acids: CAISETSPDSANTGELFF.

This clone has just a few counts. CDR3 in amino acids: CASSQSGQGFKQYF. Here the CDR3 DNA reads TGCGCCAGCAGTCAATCAGGACAGGGCTTTAAGCAGTACTTC. The V gene is TRBV10-2, the J gene TRBJ2-7; 8 nucleotides agree with TRBD1. The germline CDR1 and CDR2 sequences are WSHSY and SAAADI. This CDR3 comprises 14 residues. V gave up 5 bases and J gave up 8 bases; unmatched junction bases: 11.

This clone has a handful of counts. J is TRBJ1-1 and V is TRBV10-3; the D gene is possibly TRBD1 (5 bases). Germline CDR1 reads ENHRY; CDR2 reads SYGVKD. This CDR3 region has 13 residues. Trimming took off 5 bases at V and 6 bases at J, with 13 bases between the two ends. CDR3 bases: TGTGCCATCAGTCCCGGGACGGGTTCTGAAGCTTTCTTT. This encodes CAISPGTGSEAFF.

In its sample, this clone was seen a few times. CDR3 in DNA: TGTGCCAGCAGTTACTCGTTTCGGTCAGCAGTCTACGAGCAGTACTTC. It is translated as CASSYSFRSAVYEQYF. This rearrangement joins TRBV6-5 to TRBJ2-7; D is unclear. CDR3 length: 16 amino acids. CDR1 and CDR2 from the germline V gene are MNHEY and SVGAGI. Trimming removed 0 bases at V and 3 bases at J, with 15 bases between.

The rearrangement uses TRBV9 and TRBJ2-7, with 10 positions matching TRBD1. The V gene end was trimmed by 4 bases and the J gene end by 2 bases; junction bases not matched to a gene: 6. Germline values: CDR1 SGDLS, CDR2 YYNGEE. The CDR3 covers 15 residues. Here the CDR3 reads CASSPGTGAAYEQYF. DNA for the CDR3: TGTGCCAGCAGCCCCGGGACAGGGGCGGCCTACGAGCAGTACTTC.

This clone has only a few counts. This CDR3 is CASSYSAQGAKNEQFF. The CDR3 DNA reads as TGTGCCAGCAGTTACTCCGCACAGGGGGCGAAAAATGAGCAGTTCTTC. The chain carries TRBV6-5 and TRBJ2-1; 9 bases are a match to TRBD1. The CDR3 totals 16 residues. V lost 0 bases, J lost 7 bases, and 7 bases stayed unmatched. CDR1 is MNHEY and CDR2 is SVGAGI in the germline V gene.

The rearrangement links TRBV28 to TRBJ1-5, with 7 bases identical to TRBD1. The CDR3 is made up of 17 amino acids. Germline assignment: CDR1 MDHEN and CDR2 SYDVKM. The V and J ends lost 6 bases and 0 bases, in that order; junction bases with no gene match: 11. The CDR3 here is CASRPRSAGGSNQPQHF. CDR3 sequence (DNA): TGTGCCAGCAGGCCAAGATCCGCAGGGGGTAGCAATCAGCCCCAGCATTTT.

For this clone: In the same sample, other DNA sequences code for this CDR3. This chain connects TRBV7-2 to TRBJ2-7, with no clear D. The CDR3 is 12 residues long. In germline, CDR1 is SGHTA, CDR2 FQGNSA. Trimming shortened V by 1 base and J by 2 bases, and 3 bases separated the two germline ends. CDR3 bases: TGTGCCAGCAGCTTAGGCACCTACGAGCAGTACTTC. Translating gives CASSLGTYEQYF.